The clone carrying this T cell receptor beta chain has at least ten counts. TCR alpha and beta CDR3 regions were amplified from RNA using iRepertoire nested multiplex PCR. Via MiXCR, TCRdb re-called the multiplex PCR reads, giving one row per CDR3 protein. This table has some 90,000 distinct CDR3 sequences, 35% to 45% appearing once. The data originate from a study of glioma-infiltrating T cells. V shed 4 bases, J shed 6 bases, and the junction held 6 bases outside the gene matches. Looked up from germline, CDR1 is GTSNPN and CDR2 is SVGIG (reference sequence). The CDR3 length is 14 residues. The sample was glioma tissue, nonneoplastic brain tissue, or PBMCs (not recorded which). The V and J genes are TRBV30 and TRBJ2-3, with 11 positions matching TRBD1. This sequence originates from a human donor with low-grade glioma or glioblastoma, undergoing nonglioma brain surgery, or in good health (not recorded which). The CDR3 region has the DNA TGTGCCTGGACCCGGACAGGGGGCGCGGATACGCAGTATTTT. Encoded protein: CAWTRTGGADTQYF.